This T cell receptor beta chain is drawn from a study of T cell responses to AZD1222 COVID-19 vaccine. Method: immunoSEQ multiplex PCR; TCRdb's copy keeps in-frame clones and lacks some. Here the sample spans roughly 100,000 clones, 93% being singletons. Study conclusions and caveats: Spike-specific TCR breadth and depth rose after two AZD1222 doses.

The V end lost 3 bases, the J end lost 4 bases, and 12 bases lay between the germline ends. CDR1 and CDR2 from the germline V gene are MDHEN and SYDVKM. CDR3 length: 14 amino acids. In regard to this clone: Its antigen is as yet unknown.

The source material was peripheral blood, sampled on day 0 of AZD1222 vaccination. The chain is built from TRBV28 and TRBJ1-2; the D gene is possibly TRBD1 (6 bases). The TCR comes from an adult in good health. The CDR3 loop reads CASSLGASSYGYTF. CDR3 nucleotides: TGTGCCAGCAGTTTGGGGGCTTCTTCCTATGGCTACACCTTC.